This TCR beta chain emerged from a study of T cell responses to AZD1222 COVID-19 vaccine. Study-wide background: Timing groups of about 4 and about 12 weeks for second doses were pooled.

This CDR3 contains 14 residues. V dropped 1 base and J dropped 8; count of bases not matched to a gene: 1. Germline CDR1 and CDR2: SGHRS and YFSETQ. Here immunoSEQ multiplex PCR was the method, and the copy in TCRdb shows in-frame clones only, minus some. The sample shows around 97,000 clones, around nine tenths of them seen only once. This chain connects TRBV5-1 to TRBJ2-2; 11 bases are shared with TRBD2. The source material was peripheral blood, sampled on day 0 of AZD1222 vaccination. This TCR derives from an adult in good health. The CDR3 nucleotides read TGCGCCAGCAGCTTGACTAGCGGGGGTGGGGAGCTGTTTTTT. This gives the protein CASSLTSGGGELFF.